What follows are 9 T cell receptor beta chains derived from one specimen sequenced in a study of regulatory T cells in long-lasting Graves disease. As for time point: newly diagnosed GD, antithyroid drugs for less than 3 months. After RNA was extracted from PBMCs, the TCR library was made from it. In building TCR beta libraries, iRepertoire HTBI primers were used together with Arm-PCR of CDR3 regions. MiXCR was run by TCRdb on the multiplex PCR reads, yielding one entry per CDR3 protein. Here the sample spans around 250,000 distinct CDR3 sequences, around 20% being singletons. The sequencing here drew on peripheral blood mononuclear cells (PBMCs), taken at new diagnosis, from a patient treated with antithyroid drugs. Source of these receptors: a female donor with Graves disease.

CDR3 residues: CASSPDIIYQPQHF. CDR3 nucleotides: TGTGCCAGTAGTCCGGACATCATCTATCAGCCCCAGCATTTT. This chain joins TRBV19 and TRBJ1-5, with D possibly TRBD1 on 5 matching bases. From germline, CDR1 is LNHDA and CDR2 SQIVND (reference sequence). The CDR3 is 14 amino acids. V lost 5 bases to trimming and J lost 5 bases, with 13 bases between them.

This clonotype came up many times. CDR3 sequence: CASSQGLTEQFF. In DNA form, the CDR3 reads TGTGCCAGCAGCCAAGGGCTAACCGAGCAGTTCTTC. This sequence joins TRBV3-1 and TRBJ2-1, with D uncertain. Trimming removed 1 base at V and 10 bases at J, with 8 bases between. This CDR3 contains 12 residues. CDR1 LGHDT and CDR2 YNNKEL come from the germline V gene (reference sequence).

This clonotype has ten or more counts. V usage is TRBV18 and J usage is TRBJ1-2, with D possibly being TRBD1 (5 bases). CDR3 size: 12 residues. Germline V gives CDR1 KGHSH, CDR2 LQKENI. Between the trimmed V and J ends, which lost 8 bases and 8 bases, there was a span of 15 bases. The CDR3 region is CASSLDQGGYTF. CDR3 coding DNA: TGTGCCAGCAGCTTAGATCAGGGCGGCTACACCTTC.

A remark on this clonotype: This sequence may be a read error, since a much larger clone differs from it by one base. The chain joins TRBV7-2 to TRBJ2-7; tentative D call: TRBD1 (5 bases). Germline CDR1 and CDR2: SGHTA and FQGNSA. CDR3 length equals 15 residues. Trimming cost V 0 bases and J 5 bases, with 14 bases left between them. CDR3 protein: CASSLAGQGIHEQYF. The CDR3 DNA sequence: TGTGCCAGCAGCTTAGCAGGTCAGGGTATCCACGAGCAGTACTTC. Full variable domain (outside the CDR3, taken from reference TRBV7-2 and TRBJ2-7): GAGVSQSPSNKVTEKGKDVELRCDPISGHTALYWYRQSLGQGLEFLIYFQGNSAPDKSGLPSDRFSAERTGGSVSTLTIQRTQQEDSAVYLCASSLAGQGIHEQYFGPGTRLTVT.

V usage is TRBV19 and J usage is TRBJ2-1; either TRBD1 or TRBD2 may fit D (6 bases each). In germline, CDR1 is LNHDA, CDR2 SQIVND (reference sequence). With 5 bases removed from V and 3 bases from J, the gap between germline ends came to 20 bases. The CDR3 runs to 17 residues. The CDR3: CASSSREWGAFYNEQFF. The CDR3 region has the DNA TGTGCCAGTAGTTCGAGAGAGTGGGGGGCTTTCTACAATGAGCAGTTCTTC.

This clonotype was recorded many times. The rearrangement uses TRBV5-1 and TRBJ2-2; 11 bases align to TRBD1. With V trimmed by 5 bases and J by 3 bases, 3 bases remained unmatched. The CDR3 is made up of 15 amino acids. Germline V gene data show CDR1 as SGHRS and CDR2 as YFSETQ. CDR3 loop: CASRRTGGDTGELFF. The CDR3 nucleotides are TGCGCCAGCAGAAGGACAGGGGGCGACACCGGGGAGCTGTTTTTT. Full variable domain (outside the CDR3, taken from reference TRBV5-1 and TRBJ2-2): KAGVTQTPRYLIKTRGQQVTLSCSPISGHRSVSWYQQTPGQGLQFLFEYFSETQRNKGNFPGRFSGRQFSNSRSEMNVSTLELGDSALYLCASRRTGGDTGELFFGEGSRLTVL.

With regard to this clonotype: Given a much more abundant clone one base away, this may be a read error. This chain connects TRBV6-1 to TRBJ2-5, with D perhaps matching TRBD2 (6 bases). CDR3 length equals 13 residues. In germline, CDR1 is MNHNS, CDR2 SASEGT. Trimming took 6 bases from V and 5 from J, leaving 13 bases between them. The CDR3 protein is CASRLRGWETQYF. CDR3 bases: TGTGCCAGCAGACTACGGGGGTGGGAGACCCAGTACTTC.

This clonotype was observed once. The chain uses TRBV3-1 and TRBJ1-1; D perhaps matches TRBD1 (5 bases). The CDR3 consists of 14 residues. The V end lost 8 bases, the J end lost 1 base, and 14 bases lay between the germline ends. CDR1 and CDR2 from the germline V gene are LGHDT and YNNKEL (reference sequence). CDR3 DNA sequence: TGTGCCAGCGCTCGCAGGGCGGAGAACACTGAAGCTTTCTTT. Protein sequence: CASARRAENTEAFF. Together with reference TRBV3-1 and TRBJ1-1, the CDR3 gives the full variable domain: DTAVSQTPKYLVTQMGNDKSIKCEQNLGHDTMYWYKQDSKKFLKIMFSYNNKELIINETVPNRFSPKSPDKAHLNLHINSLELGDSAVYFCASARRAENTEAFFGQGTRLTVV.

The chain joins TRBV19 to TRBJ2-1; D perhaps matches TRBD2 (5 bases). V dropped 3 bases and J dropped 5 bases, with 14 bases sitting between them. The CDR3 loop spans 15 amino acids. CDR1 LNHDA and CDR2 SQIVND come from the germline V gene (reference sequence). The CDR3 bases are TGTGCCAGTAGTATGTCGGGGAAAGTAGACAATGAGCAGTTCTTC. Translating gives CASSMSGKVDNEQFF.